This entry lists 16 T cell receptor beta chains sequenced from one sample in a study of T cell clonality in common variable immunodeficiency (dated by TCRdb to the mid-2010s). Receptor amplification or capture employed the immunoSEQ multiplex PCR assay. TCRdb carries this immuneACCESS record with in-frame sequences only. Its versions omit some clonotypes, under half of them owing to an unresolved V gene in the studies checked, with the rest unexplained. For this sample the table reports over 30,000 clones, with no clone seen just once. Roughly 3.4% of the sample goes to the ten largest clones. What was sequenced was peripheral blood mononuclear cells. These receptors were taken from a person aged 18 to 75 in good health.

This clone was seen at least ten times. The read gets to within 3 residues of the CDR3 end, and the germline J gene fills in the rest. This sequence joins TRBV5-6 and TRBJ1-3, with TRBD1 matching 7 bases. Germline trimming cut 5 bases from V and 4 bases from J; bases unmatched to any gene: 6. CDR1 is SGHDT and CDR2 is YYEEEE in the germline V gene. The CDR3 has 14 amino acids. The DNA read from the CDR3 is TGTGCCAGCAGTTTAGGGGGCACGGGAAACACC. Translated, it gives CASSLGGTGNT. The whole CDR3 protein reads CASSLGGTGNTIYF.

This clone was found many times. The read stops 3 residues short of the end of the CDR3; the missing end is completed from the germline J gene. This CDR3 is also generated by other DNA sequences in the sample. The chain has TRBV5-1 and TRBJ2-7; 9 bases line up with TRBD2. The germline CDR1 and CDR2 sequences are SGHRS and YFSETQ. Trimming took 1 base from V and 6 from J; bases not matched to a gene: 5. The CDR3 is 14 amino acids. The CDR3 region is CASSLLAGDGEQYF. The CDR3 DNA, read in part, is TGCGCCAGCAGCTTGTTAGCGGGAGACGGCGAG.

At least ten counts were recorded for this clone. The CDR3 is cut off 3 residues early in the read; its end comes from the germline J gene. V usage is TRBV20-1 and J usage is TRBJ2-7; weak D call: TRBD1 (5 bases). CDR3 length: 14 amino acids. Trimming pared 3 bases from V and 2 bases from J, leaving 14 bases between. The germline CDR1 and CDR2 sequences are DFQATT and SNEGSKA (reference sequence). CDR3 DNA (partial): TGCAGTGCTAGGTTAGGACACCGAACCTACGAG. This gives the protein CSARLGHRTYE. The full-length CDR3 reads as CSARLGHRTYEQYF.

This clone was counted ten times or more. The read ends 3 residues before the CDR3 terminus; that terminus is restored from the germline J gene. The chain is built from TRBV7-9 and TRBJ2-7; 8 positions match TRBD1. Germline lookup yields CDR1 SEHNR and CDR2 FQNEAQ (reference sequence). V lost 5 bases and J lost 3; bases outside the gene matches: 6. The CDR3 is made up of 14 amino acids. Partial CDR3 DNA: TGTGCCAGCAGCCCCCGGGACAGGAACTACGAG. As protein: CASSPRDRNYE. In full, the CDR3 reads CASSPRDRNYEQYF.

This clone was found many times. The read terminates 3 residues ahead of where the CDR3 ends, so the germline J gene completes it. The chain recombines TRBV2 with TRBJ1-6; 8 bases agree with TRBD1. The germline V gene encodes CDR1 SNHLY and CDR2 FYNNEI. J gave up 6 bases and V 9 bases, and 10 bases lay outside the gene matches. The CDR3 runs 15 residues. The covered CDR3 bases are TGTGCCAGTTCGCCACAGGGGGTGAGTAATTCACCC. It is translated as CASSPQGVSNSP. The entire CDR3 protein is CASSPQGVSNSPLHF.

In this sample, this clone turned up many times. The CDR3 goes on 3 residues after the read ends, and that part is filled in from the germline J gene. This chain links TRBV6-2 or TRBV6-3 with TRBJ2-3, with TRBD2 identical over 8 bases. Germline loops: CDR1 MNHEY, CDR2 SVGEGT. The CDR3 has 16 amino acids. Trimming took 4 bases from V and 1 from J; bases not matched to a gene: 7. This CDR3 reads CASSFGAGVGTDTQYF. The DNA read from the CDR3 is TGTGCCAGCAGTTTTGGAGCGGGAGTGGGCACAGATACG.

This clone has ten or more counts. The CDR3 end is not reached by the read, which stops 3 residues before it; the germline J gene fills it in. This chain connects TRBV30 to TRBJ2-2; 12 bases fit TRBD2. From germline, CDR1 is GTSNPN and CDR2 SVGIG (reference sequence). This CDR3 is 17 amino acids long. CDR3 loop: CAAKWQKLAGGTGELFF. CDR3 DNA (partial): TGTGCTGCAAAGTGGCAGAAACTAGCGGGGGGCACCGGGGAG.

Details on this clone: Read coverage stops 3 residues before the CDR3 terminus; the germline J gene supplies the remainder. The chain has TRBV5-4 and TRBJ2-7; TRBD2 might be the D (6 bases). The length of the CDR3 is 14 residues. V was pared by 0 bases and J by 3 bases, with 10 bases between. In germline, CDR1 is SGHNT, CDR2 YYREEE (reference sequence). CDR3 DNA, as far as it was read: TGTGCCAGCAGCTTGGTGCGGGATGGCTACGAG. Protein product: CASSLVRDGYE. The complete CDR3 sequence is CASSLVRDGYEQYF. Variable domain in full (rest from reference TRBV5-4 and TRBJ2-7): ETGVTQSPTHLIKTRGQQVTLRCSSQSGHNTVSWYQQALGQGPQFIFQYYREEENGRGNFPPRFSGLQFPNYSSELNVNALELDDSALYLCASSLVRDGYEQYFGPGTRLTVT.

This clone was seen at least ten times. The read halts 3 residues ahead of the CDR3 end, with the missing end drawn from the germline J gene. The chain combines TRBV4-2 with TRBJ2-5, with 11 bases lining up with TRBD2. The V and J ends lost 0 bases and 7 bases, in that order; junction bases with no gene match: 10. Germline CDR1 and CDR2: LGHNA and YNFKEQ. The CDR3 is 17 amino acids. The part of the CDR3 DNA that was read is TGTGCCAGCAGCCAAGAGGAGGGACTAGCGGCCCAGGGGACC. Translation: CASSQEEGLAAQGT. The entire CDR3 sequence reads CASSQEEGLAAQGTQYF.

This clone was observed at least ten times. Read coverage stops 3 residues before the CDR3 terminus; the germline J gene supplies the remainder. The rearrangement joins TRBV7-3 to TRBJ2-1, with 10 bases aligning to TRBD2. The V and J ends lost 3 bases and 8 bases, in that order; junction bases with no gene match: 4. Germline CDR1 is SGHTA and CDR2 is FQGTGA. This CDR3 region has 14 residues. Here the CDR3 reads CASSLLAGDHEQFF. Partial CDR3 DNA: TGTGCCAGCAGCTTGCTAGCGGGAGATCATGAG.

For this clone: The CDR3 end lies 3 residues beyond the end of the read and is filled in from the germline J gene. The chain employs TRBV30 and TRBJ1-2, with TRBD1 as a possible D gene (6 bases). Per the germline V gene, CDR1 is GTSNPN and CDR2 is SVGIG (reference sequence). The CDR3 is made up of 16 amino acids. With 2 bases removed from V and 4 bases from J, the gap between germline ends came to 20 bases. Partial CDR3 DNA: TGTGCCTGGAGTCGACCGGGACCGACCAGGGGCTATGGC. This encodes CAWSRPGPTRGYG. The full CDR3 sequence reads CAWSRPGPTRGYGYTF.

This clone was counted a few times. A junction boundary mismatches the germline segment, possibly from a read error. The observed sequence ends 3 residues before the CDR3 terminus, with the missing tail filled in from the germline J gene. The V call is TRBV5-6, the J call TRBJ1-2; 9 bases align to TRBD1. The CDR3 length is 13 residues. Germline values: CDR1 SGHDT, CDR2 YYEEEE. The CDR3 bases that were read are TGTGCCGGCAGCCGCGGGACAGGGAATGGC. As protein: CAGSRGTGNG. The whole CDR3 protein is CAGSRGTGNGYTF.

This clone was seen repeatedly, ten times or more. The read finishes 3 residues shy of the CDR3 end, and the germline J gene is used to complete it. The rearrangement joins TRBV20-1 to TRBJ1-5, with 7 bases fitting TRBD1. V was clipped by 2 bases and J by 5 bases; unmatched bases: 9. The CDR3 is 15 amino acids. The germline CDR1 and CDR2 sequences are DFQATT and SNEGSKA (reference sequence). CDR3 amino acids: CSARQTGDLYQPQHF. The sequenced CDR3 bases are TGCAGTGCTAGACAAACAGGGGACCTTTATCAGCCC.

Ten or more counts support this clone. CDR3 amino acids: CASSYYARGAFF. The sequenced CDR3 bases are TGTGCCAGCAGTTATTACGCTAGAGGA. The chain carries TRBV6-9 and TRBJ1-1; D is uncertain. The CDR3 end falls 3 residues outside the read, so it is completed with the germline J gene. The CDR3 has 12 amino acids. CDR1 MNHGY and CDR2 SVAAGI come from the germline V gene.

This clone was detected many times. The sequence runs out 3 residues before the end of the CDR3; the remainder is reconstructed from the germline J gene. The V and J genes are TRBV11-2 and TRBJ1-5; 8 nucleotides line up with TRBD1. The ends lost 4 bases at V and 0 bases at J; junction bases unmatched: 2. The CDR3 has 15 amino acids. CDR1 is SGHAT and CDR2 is FQNNGV in the germline V gene. The covered CDR3 bases are TGTGCCAGCAGCTCGGGACAGGCTAGCAATCAGCCC. This translates into CASSSGQASNQP. The whole CDR3 sequence is CASSSGQASNQPQHF. The full variable domain, in which reference TRBV11-2 and TRBJ1-5 provide the parts outside the CDR3, is EAGVAQSPRYKIIEKRQSVAFWCNPISGHATLYWYQQILGQGPKLLIQFQNNGVVDDSQLPKDRFSAERLKGVDSTLKIQPAKLEDSAVYLCASSSGQASNQPQHFGDGTRLSIL.

The sample holds a few counts of this clone. The read gets to within 3 residues of the CDR3 end, and the germline J gene fills in the rest. V usage is TRBV5-6 and J usage is TRBJ2-2; 8 bases align to TRBD1. Germline V gene lookup returns CDR1 SGHDT and CDR2 YYEEEE. CDR3 length: 14 residues. Partial CDR3 DNA: TGTGCCAGCAGCCCAGGACAGGGATATTCACCG. Its protein is CASSPGQGYSP. The complete CDR3 sequence is CASSPGQGYSPLFF.